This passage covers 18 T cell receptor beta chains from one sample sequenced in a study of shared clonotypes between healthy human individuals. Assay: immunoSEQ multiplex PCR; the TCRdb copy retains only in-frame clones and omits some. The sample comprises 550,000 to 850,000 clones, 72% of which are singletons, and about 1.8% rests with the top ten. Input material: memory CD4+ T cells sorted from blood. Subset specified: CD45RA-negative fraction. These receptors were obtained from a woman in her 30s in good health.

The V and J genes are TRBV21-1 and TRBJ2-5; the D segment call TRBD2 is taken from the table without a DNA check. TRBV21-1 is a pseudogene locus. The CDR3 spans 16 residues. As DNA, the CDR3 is TGTGCCAGCAGCCCGCCTAGCGGGAGGGGAGTGGAGACCCAGTACTTC. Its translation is CASSPPSGRGVETQYF.

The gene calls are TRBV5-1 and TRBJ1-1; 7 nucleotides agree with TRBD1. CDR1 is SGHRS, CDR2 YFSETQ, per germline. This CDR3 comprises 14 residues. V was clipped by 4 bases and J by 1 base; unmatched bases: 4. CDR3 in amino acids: CASSIGDRNTEAFF. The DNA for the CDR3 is TGCGCCAGCAGCATAGGGGACAGGAACACTGAAGCTTTCTTT.

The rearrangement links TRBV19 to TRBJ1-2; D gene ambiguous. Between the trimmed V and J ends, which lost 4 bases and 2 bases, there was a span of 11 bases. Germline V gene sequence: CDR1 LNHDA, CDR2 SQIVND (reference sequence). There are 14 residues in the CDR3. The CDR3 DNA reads TGTGCCAGTAGTACACGGACCGGGAACTATGGCTACACCTTC. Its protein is CASSTRTGNYGYTF. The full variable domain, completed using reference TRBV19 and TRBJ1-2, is DGGITQSPKYLFRKEGQNVTLSCEQNLNHDAMYWYRQDPGQGLRLIYYSQIVNDFQKGDIAEGYSVSREKKESFPLTVTSAQKNPTAFYLCASSTRTGNYGYTFGSGTRLTVV.

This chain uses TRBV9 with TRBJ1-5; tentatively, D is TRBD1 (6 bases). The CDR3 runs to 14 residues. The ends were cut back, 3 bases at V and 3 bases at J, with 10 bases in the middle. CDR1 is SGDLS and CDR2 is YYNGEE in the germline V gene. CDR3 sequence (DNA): TGTGCCAGCAGCGGAGGGGGGTACAATCAGCCCCAGCATTTT. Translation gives CASSGGGYNQPQHF.

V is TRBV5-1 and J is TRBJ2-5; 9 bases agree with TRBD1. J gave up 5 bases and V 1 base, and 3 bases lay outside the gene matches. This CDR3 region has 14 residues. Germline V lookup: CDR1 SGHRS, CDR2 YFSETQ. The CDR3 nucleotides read TGCGCCAGCAGCTTGACAGGGGGCAGCGAGACCCAGTACTTC. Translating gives CASSLTGGSETQYF.

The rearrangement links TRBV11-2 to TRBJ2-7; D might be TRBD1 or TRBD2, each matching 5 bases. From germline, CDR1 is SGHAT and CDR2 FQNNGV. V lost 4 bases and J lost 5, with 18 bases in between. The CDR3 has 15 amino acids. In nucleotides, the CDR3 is TGTGCCAGCAGCTCAGGGACGTTCGGCTCGGACGAGCAGTACTTC. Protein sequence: CASSSGTFGSDEQYF.

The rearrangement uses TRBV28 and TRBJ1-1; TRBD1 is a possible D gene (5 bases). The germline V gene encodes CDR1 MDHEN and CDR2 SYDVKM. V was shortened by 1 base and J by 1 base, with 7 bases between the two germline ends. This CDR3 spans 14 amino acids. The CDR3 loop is CASSLLQENTEAFF. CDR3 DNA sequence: TGTGCCAGCAGTTTATTACAGGAGAACACTGAAGCTTTCTTT.

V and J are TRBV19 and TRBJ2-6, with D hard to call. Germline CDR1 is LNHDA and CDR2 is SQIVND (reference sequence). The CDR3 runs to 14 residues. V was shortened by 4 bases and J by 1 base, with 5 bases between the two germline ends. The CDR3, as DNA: TGTGCCAGTAGTAAAGTTTCTGGGGCCAACGTCCTGACTTTC. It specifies CASSKVSGANVLTF.

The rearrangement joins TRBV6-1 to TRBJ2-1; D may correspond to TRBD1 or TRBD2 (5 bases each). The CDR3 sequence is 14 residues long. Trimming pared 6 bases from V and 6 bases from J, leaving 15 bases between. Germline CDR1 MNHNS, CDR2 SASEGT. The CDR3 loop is CASRRGVHVNEQFF. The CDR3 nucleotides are TGTGCCAGCAGAAGAGGGGTTCACGTCAATGAGCAGTTCTTC.

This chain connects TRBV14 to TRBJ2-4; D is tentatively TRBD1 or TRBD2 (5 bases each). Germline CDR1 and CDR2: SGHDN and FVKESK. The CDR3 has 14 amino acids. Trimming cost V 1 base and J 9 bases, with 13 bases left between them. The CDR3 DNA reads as TGTGCCAGCAGCCAAGCCTGGGTTGGGGGCATTCAGTACTTC. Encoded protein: CASSQAWVGGIQYF.

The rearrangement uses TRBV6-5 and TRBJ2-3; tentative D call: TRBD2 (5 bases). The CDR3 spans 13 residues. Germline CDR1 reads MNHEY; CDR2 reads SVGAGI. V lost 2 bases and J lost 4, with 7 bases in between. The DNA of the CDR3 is TGTGCCAGCAGTTACGACGGGGCAGATACGCAGTATTTT. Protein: CASSYDGADTQYF.

The chain's CDR3 is CASSPSDSNQPQHF. The DNA of the CDR3 is TGCGCCAGCAGTCCCTCTGATAGCAATCAGCCCCAGCATTTT. The genes are TRBV10-2 and TRBJ1-5; D is undetermined. CDR1 WSHSY and CDR2 SAAADI come from the germline V gene. V was clipped by 5 bases and J by 0 bases, with 8 bases between them. This CDR3 has 14 residues.

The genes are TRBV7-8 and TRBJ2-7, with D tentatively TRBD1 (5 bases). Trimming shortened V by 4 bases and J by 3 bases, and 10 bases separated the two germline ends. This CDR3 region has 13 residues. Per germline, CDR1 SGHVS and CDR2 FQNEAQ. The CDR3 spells CASSSLQGYEQYF. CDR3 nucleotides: TGTGCCAGCAGCTCGCTCCAGGGCTACGAGCAGTACTTC.

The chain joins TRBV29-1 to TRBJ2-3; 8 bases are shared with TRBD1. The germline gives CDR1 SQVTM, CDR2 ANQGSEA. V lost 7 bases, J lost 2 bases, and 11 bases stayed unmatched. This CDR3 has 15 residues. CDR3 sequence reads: CSAATGQGHTDTQYF. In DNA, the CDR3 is TGCAGCGCAGCGACCGGACAGGGCCACACAGATACGCAGTATTTT.

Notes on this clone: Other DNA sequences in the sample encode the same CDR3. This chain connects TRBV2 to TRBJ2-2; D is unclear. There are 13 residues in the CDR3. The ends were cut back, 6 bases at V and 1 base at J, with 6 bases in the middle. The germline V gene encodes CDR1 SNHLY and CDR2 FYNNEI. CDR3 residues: CASRRENTGELFF. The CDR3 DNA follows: TGTGCCAGCAGAAGAGAGAACACCGGGGAGCTGTTTTTT.

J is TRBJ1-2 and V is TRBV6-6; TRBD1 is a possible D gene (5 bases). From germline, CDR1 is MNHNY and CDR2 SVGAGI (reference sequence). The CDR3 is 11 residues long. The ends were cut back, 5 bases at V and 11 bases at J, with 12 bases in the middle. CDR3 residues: CASSTQTAYTF. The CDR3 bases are TGTGCCAGCAGTACGCAGACAGCTTACACCTTC.

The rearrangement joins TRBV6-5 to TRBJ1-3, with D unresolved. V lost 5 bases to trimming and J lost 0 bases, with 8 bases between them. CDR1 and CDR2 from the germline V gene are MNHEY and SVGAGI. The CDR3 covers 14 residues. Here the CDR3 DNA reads TGTGCCAGCAGTAGGGAGCACTCTGGAAACACCATATATTTT. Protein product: CASSREHSGNTIYF.

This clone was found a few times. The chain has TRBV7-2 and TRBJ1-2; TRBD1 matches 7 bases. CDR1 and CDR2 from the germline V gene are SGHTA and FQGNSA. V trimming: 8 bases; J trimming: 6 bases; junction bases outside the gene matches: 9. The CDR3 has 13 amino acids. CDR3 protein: CASPDRQWNGYTF. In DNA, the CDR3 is TGTGCCAGCCCGGACAGGCAGTGGAATGGCTACACCTTC.